Presented here are 31 T cell receptor beta chains from one specimen sequenced in a study of T-cell reconstitution after alpha-beta-depleted transplantation in children. Preparation of the TCRbeta library used unique molecular identifiers. TCRdb ran MiXCR on the PCR reads and lists one entry per CDR3 protein. The sample records hundreds of thousands of distinct CDR3 sequences, 13% being singletons. Material: PBMCs, obtained before TCRalphabeta/CD19-depleted stem cell transplant. The receptors shown here come from a girl aged 2-9 years with congenital amegakaryocytic thrombocytopenia, due to receive a stem cell transplant.

The chain recombines TRBV5-1 with TRBJ2-5; 11 bases map to TRBD2. The germline CDR1 and CDR2 sequences are SGHRS and YFSETQ. The V segment lost 7 bases and the J segment 2 bases; nucleotides outside the gene matches: 7. The CDR3 consists of 15 residues. CDR3 sequence reads: CASARTSGLQETQYF. The CDR3 DNA reads as TGCGCCAGCGCCCGGACTAGCGGGTTACAAGAGACCCAGTACTTC.

The table lists this clonotype with many counts. J is TRBJ2-2 and V is TRBV12-3 or TRBV12-4, with D hard to call. This CDR3 comprises 13 residues. V was pared by 3 bases and J by 4 bases, with 6 bases between. In DNA, the CDR3 is TGTGCCAGCAGTTTCAAGGTCACCGGGGAGCTGTTTTTT. Translated: CASSFKVTGELFF.

There are many counts of this clonotype. For the CDR3, the DNA is TGCAGTGCTGAGTCACAGGGAGCGAAACAAGAGACCCAGTACTTC. Encoded protein: CSAESQGAKQETQYF. V is TRBV20-1 and J is TRBJ2-5, with a possible D match to TRBD1 (6 bases). V shed 5 bases and J shed 2 bases, with 18 bases lying between them. Germline V gives CDR1 DFQATT, CDR2 SNEGSKA (reference sequence). The length of the CDR3 is 15 residues.

The sample holds a few counts of this clonotype. V is TRBV7-2 and J is TRBJ2-7; 7 bases are shared with TRBD1. CDR3 length: 16 amino acids. Per germline, CDR1 SGHTA and CDR2 FQGNSA. Unmatched junction bases numbered 6, after V lost 1 base and J lost 0 bases. The CDR3 nucleotides read TGTGCCAGCAGCTTAGTCGGGACAGTGAGCTCCTACGAGCAGTACTTC. Translating it yields CASSLVGTVSSYEQYF.

This clonotype appeared a few times. The CDR3: CASRSGGSEQYF. The CDR3 DNA reads TGTGCCAGCAGAAGCGGGGGGTCCGAGCAGTACTTC. J is TRBJ2-7 and V is TRBV28; TRBD2 aligns across 9 bases. J was trimmed by 6 bases and V by 6 bases; bases with no gene match: 3. In germline, CDR1 is MDHEN, CDR2 SYDVKM. The CDR3 totals 12 residues.

This clonotype was detected only a few times. J is TRBJ2-7 and V is TRBV12-3 or TRBV12-4; 9 bases fit TRBD2. V shed 6 bases, J shed 6 bases, and the junction held 9 bases outside the gene matches. The CDR3 is made up of 14 amino acids. CDR3 in DNA: TGTGCCAGCAGCCCGGGGCGGGAGGGCCCCGAGCAGTACTTC. Translating it yields CASSPGREGPEQYF.

This clonotype was seen ten or more times. The CDR3 region has the DNA TGCAGTGCTAGCAGGACTAGCAATGAGCAGTTCTTC. It is translated as CSASRTSNEQFF. The genes are TRBV20-1 and TRBJ2-1; 7 bases fit TRBD2. Trimming cost V 3 bases and J 6 bases; bases outside gene matches: 2. Per the germline V gene, CDR1 is DFQATT and CDR2 is SNEGSKA (reference sequence). CDR3 length: 12 residues.

Concerning this clonotype itself: At one end, the junction sequence differs from germline, possibly due to a read error. The gene calls are TRBV11-2 and TRBJ2-5; weak D call: TRBD2 (6 bases). CDR3 size: 16 residues. Germline values: CDR1 SGHAT, CDR2 FQNNGV. The CDR3 spells CASSLEGLLPQETLYF. In DNA, the CDR3 is TGTGCCAGCAGCTTGGAGGGGCTCCTTCCCCAAGAGACCCTGTACTTC.

This clonotype showed up many times. This rearrangement joins TRBV20-1 to TRBJ2-7; 7 nucleotides match TRBD2. CDR1 is DFQATT, CDR2 SNEGSKA, per germline (reference sequence). The CDR3 totals 16 residues. The V and J ends lost 1 base and 2 bases, in that order; junction bases with no gene match: 11. The CDR3 sequence: CSARGTGLVGTYEQYF. CDR3 nucleotide sequence: TGCAGTGCTAGAGGGACCGGACTAGTTGGTACCTACGAGCAGTACTTC.

This clonotype was picked up a small number of times. The chain carries TRBV5-6 and TRBJ1-4; no firm D call. CDR1 is SGHDT, CDR2 YYEEEE, per germline. V was pared by 2 bases and J by 6 bases, with 17 bases between. The CDR3 is 16 residues long. The CDR3 region is CASSLYRAAIHEKLFF. The CDR3 DNA follows: TGTGCCAGCAGCTTATATAGGGCGGCCATTCATGAAAAACTGTTTTTT.

This chain uses TRBV20-1 with TRBJ2-7; D unclear. The V and J ends lost 3 bases and 0 bases respectively, with 12 bases between them. Germline V gene data show CDR1 as DFQATT and CDR2 as SNEGSKA (reference sequence). The CDR3 extends over 14 amino acids. DNA of the CDR3: TGCAGTGCTAGTCTTGGAGCCAGCTCCTACGAGCAGTACTTC. It yields the protein CSASLGASSYEQYF.

This clonotype was counted ten times or more. The rearrangement uses TRBV5-1 and TRBJ2-3; 13 bases align to TRBD2. This CDR3 has 18 amino acids. V shed 3 bases and J 6 bases; nucleotides not matched to a gene: 13. Germline lookup yields CDR1 SGHRS and CDR2 YFSETQ. CDR3 bases: TGCGCCAGCAGCTCCGCGCCTTCCGGGACTAGCGGGATGGATACGCAGTATTTT. It yields the protein CASSSAPSGTSGMDTQYF.

This clonotype has at least ten counts. The V and J genes are TRBV6-5 and TRBJ2-5; D unclear. Trimming took 0 bases from V and 3 from J, leaving 11 bases between them. The CDR3 is 15 residues long. The V gene's germline CDR1 is MNHEY and CDR2 SVGAGI. CDR3 nucleotides: TGTGCCAGCAGTTACTCGAGGCTAGGGAAAGAGACCCAGTACTTC. As protein: CASSYSRLGKETQYF.

This clonotype was observed a handful of times. The chain links TRBV20-1 to TRBJ2-1; the D is unclear. Germline V lookup: CDR1 DFQATT, CDR2 SNEGSKA (reference sequence). The V gene lost 5 bases and the J gene lost 8 bases, with 16 bases spanning the gap. This CDR3 has 13 amino acids. The CDR3, as DNA: TGCAGTGCTCAAGACCAGCCCCGAGATGAGCAGTTCTTC. Translation gives CSAQDQPRDEQFF.

The rearrangement links TRBV5-5 to TRBJ1-4; the D is unclear. Trimming took 0 bases from V and 4 from J, leaving 7 bases between them. Germline V gene sequence: CDR1 SGHKS, CDR2 YYEKEE (reference sequence). The CDR3 runs 14 residues. The CDR3 is CASSLGAFNEKLFF. DNA for the CDR3: TGTGCCAGCAGCTTGGGGGCGTTTAATGAAAAACTGTTTTTT.

Concerning this clonotype itself: The junction differs from germline at one of its ends, possibly a read error. J is TRBJ2-4 and V is TRBV7-2; D not resolved. CDR1 and CDR2 (germline): SGHTA, FQGNSA. This CDR3 region has 16 residues. CDR3 protein: CATSLTSLLVKNIQYF. The CDR3, as DNA: TGTGCCACCAGCTTAACCAGCCTGCTAGTCAAAAACATTCAGTACTTC. Filled out from reference TRBV7-2 and TRBJ2-4, the complete variable domain reads GAGVSQSPSNKVTEKGKDVELRCDPISGHTALYWYRQSLGQGLEFLIYFQGNSAPDKSGLPSDRFSAERTGGSVSTLTIQRTQQEDSAVYLCATSLTSLLVKNIQYFGAGTRLSVL.

The chain carries TRBV18 and TRBJ1-2, with 8 nucleotides matching TRBD1. The CDR3 has 17 residues. After removal of 4 bases from V and 4 bases from J, the junction contained 14 bases not matched to a gene. The V gene's germline CDR1 is KGHSH and CDR2 LQKENI. CDR3 amino acids: CASSLAGTGSAIYGYTF. The CDR3 nucleotides read TGTGCCAGCTCACTTGCCGGGACAGGTAGCGCGATCTATGGCTACACCTTC. The entire variable domain, with the rest obtained from reference TRBV18 and TRBJ1-2, is as follows: NAGVMQNPRHLVRRRGQEARLRCSPMKGHSHVYWYRQLPEEGLKFMVYLQKENIIDESGMPKERFSAEFPKEGPSILRIQQVVRGDSAAYFCASSLAGTGSAIYGYTFGSGTRLTVV.

The rearrangement uses TRBV5-1 and TRBJ1-4; unclear D gene. Per the germline V gene, CDR1 is SGHRS and CDR2 is YFSETQ. V gave up 1 base and J gave up 7 bases, with 17 bases separating them. This CDR3 has 16 residues. The CDR3 DNA reads as TGCGCCAGCAGCTTGCCAGGTTCCGAAGAGGGTGAAAAACTGTTTTTT. As protein: CASSLPGSEEGEKLFF.

This clonotype was detected ten times or more. The rearrangement uses TRBV3-1 and TRBJ1-2, with 12 bases lining up with TRBD1. The germline V gene encodes CDR1 LGHDT and CDR2 YNNKEL (reference sequence). V gave up 3 bases and J gave up 1 base; unmatched junction bases: 3. The CDR3 loop spans 16 amino acids. CDR3 DNA: TGTGCCAGCAGCCAGGGGACAGGGGGCGTTAACTATGGCTACACCTTC. The encoded protein is CASSQGTGGVNYGYTF.

The sample holds many counts of this clonotype. The chain has TRBV4-2 and TRBJ2-7; 9 bases are shared with TRBD1. Germline CDR1 is LGHNA and CDR2 is YNFKEQ. Trimming at V came to 5 bases and at J to 0 bases, leaving 8 bases not matched to a gene. This CDR3 has 16 residues. The CDR3 sequence: CASSKTRGQGSYEQYF. CDR3 nucleotides: TGTGCCAGCAGCAAAACTCGGGGACAGGGCTCCTACGAGCAGTACTTC.

V usage is TRBV29-1 and J usage is TRBJ1-3; D is ambiguous. The germline V gene has CDR1 SQVTM and CDR2 ANQGSEA. V was trimmed by 3 bases and J by 3 bases, leaving 3 bases between them. There are 11 residues in the CDR3. The CDR3 spells CSVDRGNTIYF. CDR3 bases: TGCAGCGTTGACCGTGGAAACACCATATATTTT.

The genes are TRBV6-1 and TRBJ1-2; no definite D call. Germline V gene sequence: CDR1 MNHNS, CDR2 SASEGT. There are 13 residues in the CDR3. The germline V and J ends were trimmed by 5 bases and 2 bases, with 9 bases remaining between them. This chain's CDR3 is CASSTTGNYGYTF. As DNA, the CDR3 is TGTGCCAGCAGTACGACCGGGAACTATGGCTACACCTTC.

This clonotype has only one observation. This chain joins TRBV7-4 and TRBJ2-7; 11 nucleotides agree with TRBD2. Trimming at V came to 3 bases and at J to 3 bases, leaving 10 bases not matched to a gene. This CDR3 spans 17 amino acids. In germline, CDR1 is SGHVT, CDR2 SQSDAQ. The CDR3 spells CASSFRLAGKEDYEQYF. The CDR3, as DNA: TGTGCCAGCAGCTTCCGACTAGCGGGAAAGGAGGACTACGAGCAGTACTTC. Together with reference TRBV7-4 and TRBJ2-7, the CDR3 gives the full variable domain: GAGVSQSPRYKVAKRGRDVALRCDSISGHVTLYWYRQTLGQGSEVLTYSQSDAQRDKSGRPSGRFSAERPERSVSTLKIQRTEQGDSAVYLCASSFRLAGKEDYEQYFGPGTRLTVT.

This clonotype appeared a single time. The chain has TRBV7-7 and TRBJ1-5, with 10 bases aligning to TRBD1. The ends lost 5 bases at V and 5 bases at J; junction bases unmatched: 6. The CDR3 has 15 amino acids. Germline assignment: CDR1 SSHAT and CDR2 FNYEAQ (reference sequence). The CDR3 loop reads CASSTGTGDHQPQHF. In DNA form, the CDR3 reads TGTGCCAGCAGCACGGGGACAGGGGACCATCAGCCCCAGCATTTT.

The CDR3 sequence: CASNSGTGLTEAFF. The CDR3 DNA reads TGTGCCAGTAACTCCGGGACAGGGCTCACTGAAGCTTTCTTT. V and J are TRBV19 and TRBJ1-1, with TRBD1 matching over 9 bases. Trimming at V came to 7 bases and at J to 4 bases, leaving 7 bases not matched to a gene. The CDR3 runs to 14 residues. Germline lookup yields CDR1 LNHDA and CDR2 SQIVND (reference sequence).

In its sample, this clonotype was seen many times. The chain links TRBV27 to TRBJ2-7, with TRBD1 as a possible D gene (5 bases). Trimming removed 3 bases at V and 2 bases at J, with 14 bases between. The CDR3 has 15 residues. The germline gives CDR1 MNHEY, CDR2 SMNVEV (reference sequence). CDR3 in amino acids: CASSLIQVQTYEQYF. DNA of the CDR3: TGTGCCAGCAGTTTGATACAGGTTCAAACCTACGAGCAGTACTTC.

A few counts support this clonotype. This rearrangement joins TRBV3-1 to TRBJ2-7, with 7 positions matching TRBD1. CDR3 length: 14 amino acids. With 3 bases clipped from V and 3 bases from J, the junction kept 5 bases outside the gene matches. Germline V gene sequence: CDR1 LGHDT, CDR2 YNNKEL (reference sequence). The CDR3 DNA reads as TGTGCCAGCAGCCAGACAGGGAAAAGCTACGAGCAGTACTTC. Translation: CASSQTGKSYEQYF.

This clonotype turned up a few times. The V gene is TRBV5-1, the J gene TRBJ2-2; no clear D. With 2 bases removed from V and 4 bases from J, the gap between germline ends came to 9 bases. There are 14 residues in the CDR3. Germline V lookup: CDR1 SGHRS, CDR2 YFSETQ. CDR3 in amino acids: CASSFVFITGELFF. The DNA of the CDR3 is TGCGCCAGCAGCTTTGTCTTTATCACCGGGGAGCTGTTTTTT. The entire variable domain, with the rest obtained from reference TRBV5-1 and TRBJ2-2, is as follows: KAGVTQTPRYLIKTRGQQVTLSCSPISGHRSVSWYQQTPGQGLQFLFEYFSETQRNKGNFPGRFSGRQFSNSRSEMNVSTLELGDSALYLCASSFVFITGELFFGEGSRLTVL.

This clonotype was picked up many times. This chain joins TRBV20-1 and TRBJ2-1, with TRBD1 identical over 7 bases. V shed 1 base and J 3 bases; nucleotides not matched to a gene: 9. Germline CDR1 and CDR2: DFQATT and SNEGSKA (reference sequence). CDR3 length: 16 amino acids. CDR3 nucleotide sequence: TGCAGTGCTAGAGGATCACAGGGGCCTAACTACAATGAGCAGTTCTTC. Its protein is CSARGSQGPNYNEQFF.

This clonotype was counted ten times or more. This chain connects TRBV5-1 to TRBJ1-1, with no clear D. From germline, CDR1 is SGHRS and CDR2 YFSETQ. The CDR3 length is 14 residues. The V gene lost 4 bases and the J gene lost 1 base, with 11 bases spanning the gap. CDR3: CASSPGSPNTEAFF. As DNA, the CDR3 is TGCGCCAGCAGCCCAGGCTCCCCGAACACTGAAGCTTTCTTT.

This clonotype has a count of ten or more. The genes are TRBV6-5 and TRBJ2-2; D might be TRBD2 (5 bases). The germline V and J ends were trimmed by 2 bases and 6 bases, with 13 bases remaining between them. Germline V gene lookup returns CDR1 MNHEY and CDR2 SVGAGI. The CDR3 covers 15 residues. The CDR3 sequence: CASSYPMAGAGELFF. CDR3 sequence (DNA): TGTGCCAGCAGTTACCCAATGGCCGGGGCCGGGGAGCTGTTTTTT.